Shown below are 20 T cell receptor beta chains from a single sample sequenced in a study of CXCR3-negative and CXCR3-positive naive CD8 T cells. UMI-labeled 5' RACE TRB cDNA libraries were prepared from the cells. TCRdb reanalyzed the 5' RACE reads, giving one entry per CDR3 protein sequence and no DNA. This sample's clone table lists roughly 120,000 distinct CDR3 sequences. Findings and limits, study-wide: More hydrophobic TRB CDR3s were found in CXCR3-positive naive cells than in CXCR3-negative naive cells.

For these receptors, no antigen is known. Source material: naive CXCR3+ CD8+ T cells from blood. Described subset: CD45RO-CCR7+CD27+CD95- naive CD8+ T cells expressing CXCR3 (TNR3+). The origin of the receptors is a human donor in good health. Some clones in this sample may be carry-over from other donors' samples.

This chain uses TRBV29-1 with TRBJ2-1; TCRdb lists TRBD2, though no DNA is available to test this call. This CDR3 region has 13 residues. The germline V gene has CDR1 SQVTM and CDR2 ANQGSEA. This chain's CDR3 is CSVKLAGYNEQFF.

J is TRBJ2-1 and V is TRBV27. Per germline, CDR1 MNHEY and CDR2 SMNVEV (reference sequence). The CDR3 loop spans 15 amino acids. CDR3 amino acids: CASSLSLESYNEQFF.

V usage is TRBV29-1 and J usage is TRBJ2-7; TCRdb returns TRBD1, unconfirmable since there is no DNA. The CDR3 totals 16 residues. Germline CDR1 SQVTM, CDR2 ANQGSEA. The CDR3 spells CSVVEGQGTRSYEQYF.

V and J are TRBV20-1 and TRBJ2-1; TCRdb's assignment of TRBD2 cannot be checked, as there is no DNA. The CDR3 runs 14 residues. CDR1 and CDR2 from the germline V gene are DFQATT and SNEGSKA (reference sequence). CDR3: CSAVDYRRYNEQFF.

This rearrangement joins TRBV4-1 to TRBJ2-1; TCRdb gives TRBD2 as the D gene, but with no DNA this cannot be confirmed. CDR3 length equals 14 residues. Germline V gene sequence: CDR1 MGHRA, CDR2 YSYEKL. This CDR3 reads CASSESPNTGEQFF.

The chain is built from TRBV18 and TRBJ2-5; the D call from TCRdb, TRBD1, cannot be confirmed without DNA. CDR1 and CDR2 from the germline V gene are KGHSH and LQKENI. The CDR3 consists of 16 residues. This CDR3 is CASTLYLDRGPETQYF.

The chain links TRBV12-3 or TRBV12-4 to TRBJ2-1. This CDR3 comprises 16 residues. CDR3 protein: CASSLIVTSPNNEQFF.

The genes are TRBV5-1 and TRBJ2-7. The CDR3 is 13 amino acids. CDR1 and CDR2 from the germline V gene are SGHRS and YFSETQ. The CDR3 spells CASSLEAAYEQYF. The full variable domain, with the rest looked up from reference TRBV5-1 and TRBJ2-7, is KAGVTQTPRYLIKTRGQQVTLSCSPISGHRSVSWYQQTPGQGLQFLFEYFSETQRNKGNFPGRFSGRQFSNSRSEMNVSTLELGDSALYLCASSLEAAYEQYFGPGTRLTVT.

The CDR3 is CASSQDFDTGELFF. V usage is TRBV4-1 and J usage is TRBJ2-2. CDR1 is MGHRA, CDR2 YSYEKL, per germline. This CDR3 is 14 amino acids long.

The chain employs TRBV6-2 or TRBV6-3 and TRBJ2-1; TCRdb outputs TRBD2, but without DNA this stays unchecked. The V gene's germline CDR1 is MNHEY and CDR2 SVGEGT. The CDR3 sequence is 14 residues long. The chain's CDR3 is CASMGSVTYNEQFF.

This rearrangement joins TRBV12-3 or TRBV12-4 to TRBJ1-2; the TCRdb D gene call, TRBD1, has no DNA to confirm it. The CDR3 length is 13 residues. CDR3 region: CASSSLSDYGYTF.

The CDR3 sequence is CASSYSGTSGREQYF. The chain carries TRBV27 and TRBJ2-7; TCRdb designates TRBD2, a call that cannot be tested without DNA. CDR1 and CDR2 (germline): MNHEY, SMNVEV (reference sequence). This CDR3 spans 15 amino acids.

The chain uses TRBV5-5 and TRBJ2-7; no DNA is available, so the TRBD1 call from TCRdb remains unchecked. The CDR3 extends over 15 amino acids. Germline V gene sequence: CDR1 SGHKS, CDR2 YYEKEE (reference sequence). The CDR3 region is CASSVGRDTPYEQYF.

The V call is TRBV29-1, the J call TRBJ1-2. The CDR3 runs 12 residues. The V gene's germline CDR1 is SQVTM and CDR2 ANQGSEA. The CDR3 region is CSVDSLQGGYTF.

The chain recombines TRBV4-1 with TRBJ2-3; TCRdb proposes TRBD2, but this gene call is untestable without DNA. This CDR3 is 17 amino acids long. Germline V gene lookup returns CDR1 MGHRA and CDR2 YSYEKL. Here the CDR3 reads CASSQDKTGRSTDTQYF.

The chain carries TRBV28 and TRBJ2-5; the D call from TCRdb, TRBD1, cannot be confirmed without DNA. The V gene's germline CDR1 is MDHEN and CDR2 SYDVKM. The CDR3 is 16 residues long. Here the CDR3 reads CASSLYGTGRRETQYF.

The V call is TRBV29-1, the J call TRBJ2-7; lacking DNA, the TRBD1 call made by TCRdb goes unchecked. Germline V gene lookup returns CDR1 SQVTM and CDR2 ANQGSEA. The CDR3 is 11 amino acids. The CDR3 reads CSVTDNDEQYF.

The chain is built from TRBV9 and TRBJ2-7; absent DNA, TCRdb's TRBD2 call cannot be checked. This CDR3 contains 16 residues. Germline V gene sequence: CDR1 SGDLS, CDR2 YYNGEE. The CDR3 sequence is CASSASLEGQSYEQYF.

Here the CDR3 reads CASSQVGAGQGALWEQYF. The chain carries TRBV4-1 and TRBJ2-7; the D call of TRBD1 rests on TCRdb alone, since no DNA is present to check it. Germline V gene lookup returns CDR1 MGHRA and CDR2 YSYEKL. The CDR3 length is 18 residues.

The CDR3 spells CSVETAGQNNIQYF. J is TRBJ2-4 and V is TRBV29-1; TCRdb picks TRBD2, but there is no DNA to check that call. CDR3 length equals 14 residues. CDR1 is SQVTM, CDR2 ANQGSEA, per germline.